This T cell receptor (beta chain) was profiled in a study of CD8 T cells in ankylosing spondylitis. Study observations and caveats: Disease-linked clones bore a CD8+ phenotype and were relatively rare in peripheral blood. Some of the motif variants had earlier been found in reactive arthritis patients' fluid and blood. As reported, disease-linked clones showed significant enrichment in matched ankylosing spondylitis synovial fluid.

As to this clonotype: Its antigen is as yet unknown.

Making the TCR beta libraries involved quantitative 5'-RACE with molecular barcodes. TCRdb itself ran the 5' RACE reads through MiXCR, one entry per CDR3 protein. The repertoire holds roughly 40,000 distinct CDR3 sequences, 11% seen once, with around 1.4% in the top ten. This CDR3 has 15 amino acids. CDR1 and CDR2 (germline): MGHRA, YSYEKL. Unmatched junction bases numbered 9, after V lost 4 bases and J lost 5 bases. Sequencing was carried out using blood, either unsorted or a sorted T cell fraction (not recorded which). The TCR originated in a male donor with ankylosing spondylitis or in good health (not recorded which). The V gene is TRBV4-1, the J gene TRBJ1-1, with 8 positions matching TRBD1. The CDR3 region has the DNA TGCGCCAGCAGCCCTCCGGACAGGGAAATAACTGAAGCTTTCTTT. As protein: CASSPPDREITEAFF.